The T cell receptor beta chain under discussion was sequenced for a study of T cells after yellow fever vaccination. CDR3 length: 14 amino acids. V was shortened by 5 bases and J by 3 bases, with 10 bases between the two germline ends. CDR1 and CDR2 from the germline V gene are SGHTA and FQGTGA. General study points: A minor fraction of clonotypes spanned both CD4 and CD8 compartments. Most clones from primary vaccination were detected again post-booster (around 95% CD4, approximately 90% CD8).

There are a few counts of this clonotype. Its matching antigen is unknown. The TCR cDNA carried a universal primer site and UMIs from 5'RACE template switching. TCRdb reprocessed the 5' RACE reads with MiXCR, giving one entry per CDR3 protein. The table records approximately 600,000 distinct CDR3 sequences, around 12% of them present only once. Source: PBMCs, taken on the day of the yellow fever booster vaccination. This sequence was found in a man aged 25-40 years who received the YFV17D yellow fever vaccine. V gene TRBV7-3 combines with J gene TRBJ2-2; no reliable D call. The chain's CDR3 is CASSQTSDTGELFF. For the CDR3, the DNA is TGTGCCAGCAGCCAGACGAGCGACACCGGGGAGCTGTTTTTT.